The clone carrying this T cell receptor beta chain was detected ten times or more. Its antigen is undetermined. The CDR3 covers 18 residues. V lost 0 bases, J lost 5 bases, and 14 bases stayed unmatched. The germline gives CDR1 MGHRA, CDR2 YSYEKL. This sample is part of a study of breast tumors, draining lymph nodes, adjacent tissues. Axillary draining lymph nodes of breast cancer patients supplied the node samples. Study conclusions and caveats: The lymph node origin of tumor T cells was framed as consistent with a hypothesis, not demonstrated. Data fit most tumor T cells coming from lymph node, expanding in tumor. Tumors had less TCR diversity than lymph nodes, more than nontumor tissue. Tumor and nontumor repertoires were significantly more similar in luminal-like than in basal-like breast cancer.

TCRdb independently ran MiXCR on the multiplex PCR reads; one entry per CDR3 protein. The sample has 200,000 to 250,000 distinct CDR3 sequences, roughly 30% seen once. The sequence was collected from a female donor with breast cancer. Some clones in this sample may be carry-over from other donors' samples. The chain combines TRBV4-1 with TRBJ2-7, with TRBD1 matching over 9 bases. Sequencing was carried out using axillary lymph node tissue. DNA of the CDR3: TGCGCCAGCAGCCAAGACCCCCAGTTACAGGGGGCGAAGAACGAGCAGTACTTC. It yields the protein CASSQDPQLQGAKNEQYF.